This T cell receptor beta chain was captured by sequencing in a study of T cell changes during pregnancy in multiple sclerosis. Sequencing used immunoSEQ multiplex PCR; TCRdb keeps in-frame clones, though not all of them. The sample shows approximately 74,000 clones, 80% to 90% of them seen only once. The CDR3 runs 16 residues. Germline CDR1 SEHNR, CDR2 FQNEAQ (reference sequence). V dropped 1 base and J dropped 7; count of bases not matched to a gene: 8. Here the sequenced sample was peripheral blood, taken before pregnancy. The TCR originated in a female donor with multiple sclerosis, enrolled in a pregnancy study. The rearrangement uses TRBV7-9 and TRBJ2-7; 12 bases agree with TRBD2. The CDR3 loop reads CASSLGLAGVAWEQYF. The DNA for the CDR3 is TGTGCCAGCAGCTTAGGACTAGCGGGGGTCGCTTGGGAGCAGTACTTC.